This T cell receptor beta chain was found in a study of T cells in Graves' hyperthyroidism and ophthalmopathy. Overall study: It was at initial diagnosis, before any treatment, that peripheral blood was collected.

Study findings and constraints: The blood repertoire included most of the expanded thyroid clonotypes above 0.001. Progression to ophthalmopathy was predicted a median of 6.5 months early. Researchers report that a 13 V-J model separated ophthalmopathy from stable hyperthyroidism.

For this clonotype: Its antigen is still unknown.

Amplification of TCR beta CDR3 regions used RNA as the template. The study used the HTBI primer set for a first-round RT-PCR of the TCR CDR3. TCRdb passed the multiplex PCR reads through MiXCR, listing each CDR3 protein once. The sample includes some 510,000 distinct CDR3 sequences, about a fifth seen only once; the top ten take 26%. The CDR3 sequence is 15 residues long. Germline CDR1 is DFQATT and CDR2 is SNEGSKA (reference sequence). Trimming shortened V by 0 bases and J by 9 bases, and 15 bases separated the two germline ends. Sequencing input: blood. This chain uses TRBV20-1 with TRBJ1-6, with D perhaps TRBD1 (5 bases). The TCR comes from a man aged 18-30 years with Graves' hyperthyroidism. CDR3: CSARDGQGNSSPLHF. CDR3 nucleotide sequence: TGCAGTGCTAGAGATGGGCAGGGCAATAGTTCACCCCTCCACTTT.